This TCR beta chain was sequenced in a study of blood T cells in healthy people across ages. Study as a whole: Researchers report that template switching captured about one barcoded beta molecule per two T cells. Study outcomes and limitations: Age showed a roughly linear inverse relationship with TCR beta diversity per million T cells.

This CDR3 spans 16 amino acids. Trimming removed 0 bases from V and 6 bases from J, with 17 bases in between. Germline values: CDR1 MGHRA, CDR2 YSYEKL. Primed by a sample-barcoded 5' primer and a J-beta primer mix, a second PCR proceeded for about 6 to 12 cycles. TCRdb reprocessed the 5' RACE reads via MiXCR and lists one record per CDR3 protein. This sample has about a million distinct CDR3 sequences, with approximately 38% found just once. About this clonotype: Its specificity is not known.

The TCR was taken from a man in his late teens or twenties in good health. V is TRBV4-1 and J is TRBJ1-2; no reliable D call. Sequenced material: blood. Here the CDR3 reads CASSQDPGLRGHGYTF. DNA for the CDR3: TGCGCCAGCAGCCAAGATCCAGGCTTACGAGGCCATGGCTACACCTTC.